The rows below give T cell receptor beta chains drawn from one sample of a study of T-cell reconstitution after alpha-beta-depleted transplantation in children. From the PCR reads, TCRdb called clonotypes with MiXCR, one entry per CDR3 protein. Of a few hundred thousand distinct CDR3 sequences in the sample, about 25% were seen once. This specimen consisted of PBMCs, obtained before TCRalphabeta/CD19-depleted stem cell transplant. The receptor source for this set is a girl between 2 and 10 years old with Fanconi anemia, due to receive a stem cell transplant. Each CDR3 is given with its conserved first and last residue. A D gene is named only where the DNA matches it firmly. The size of a clone is reported for some rows only, either as once, few or many, or as a class for expanded clones.

clone size: few
J gene: TRBJ1-2
D gene: TRBD1
V gene: TRBV12-3/TRBV12-4
CDR3 DNA: TGTGCCAGCAGTCCCTGGGACAGGGTCATGAGGGGCTATGGCTACACCTTC
CDR3 protein: CASSPWDRVMRGYGYTF

clone size: -
J gene: TRBJ1-1
D gene: -
V gene: TRBV20-1
CDR3 DNA: TGCAGTGCTCTTCCCGGCACTGAGGGACTGGGGGGTGAAGCTTTCTTT
CDR3 protein: CSALPGTEGLGGEAFF

clone size: many
J gene: TRBJ1-5
D gene: -
V gene: TRBV20-1
CDR3 DNA: TGCAGTGCTAGAGTTAAGGGTGTGGGTCAGCCCCAGCATTTT
CDR3 protein: CSARVKGVGQPQHF

clone size: few
J gene: TRBJ2-1
D gene: -
V gene: TRBV25-1
CDR3 DNA: TGTGCCAGCAGTGAATCCTACCGACAAATCGGCAATGAGCAGTTCTTC
CDR3 protein: CASSESYRQIGNEQFF

clone size: -
J gene: TRBJ2-1
D gene: TRBD2
V gene: TRBV20-1
CDR3 DNA: TGCGGTGGTTCCGGACTAGCTTTCGCTGAGCAGTTCTTC
CDR3 protein: CGGSGLAFAEQFF

clone size: -
J gene: TRBJ2-7
D gene: -
V gene: TRBV4-1
CDR3 DNA: TGCGCCAGCAGCCATTACCTAGCAGCCTACTACGAGCAGTACTTC
CDR3 protein: CASSHYLAAYYEQYF

clone size: -
J gene: TRBJ2-3
D gene: -
V gene: TRBV11-2
CDR3 DNA: TGTGCCAGCAGCTTACAGGGTTTGAACACAGATACGCAGTATTTT
CDR3 protein: CASSLQGLNTDTQYF

clone size: many
J gene: TRBJ2-5
D gene: TRBD2
V gene: TRBV12-3/TRBV12-4
CDR3 DNA: TGTGCCAGCAGGGCTAGCGGGGGGCACCAAGAGACCCAGTACTTC
CDR3 protein: CASRASGGHQETQYF

clone size: -
J gene: TRBJ2-2
D gene: -
V gene: TRBV12-3/TRBV12-4
CDR3 DNA: TGTGCCAGCAGTTTCAGCCCCGGGGAGCTGTTTTTT
CDR3 protein: CASSFSPGELFF

clone size: few
J gene: TRBJ1-2
D gene: -
V gene: TRBV7-2
CDR3 DNA: TGTGCCAGCAGCCCTAATCTGTATGGCTACACCTTC
CDR3 protein: CASSPNLYGYTF

clone size: many
J gene: TRBJ2-2
D gene: TRBD2
V gene: TRBV7-7
CDR3 DNA: TGTGCCAGCAGCGGGACTAGCGGTTCTAACACCGGGGAGCTGTTTTTT
CDR3 protein: CASSGTSGSNTGELFF